The clone carrying this TCR beta chain has at least ten counts. The antigen is not known. This entry comes from a study of neurological immune-mediated disorders. As for the cDNA, it was generated by 5'RACE with 10-nucleotide random UMIs. MiXCR was run by TCRdb on the 5' RACE reads, yielding one entry per CDR3 protein. The sample includes 50,000 to 80,000 distinct CDR3 sequences, 3% to 4% of them seen just once. Study-wide results and limits: Among 34 multiple sclerosis patients, phylogenetic grouping put the repertoires of 18 into a single related-CDR3 cluster, a possible signature. There was no clinical or MRI feature that was associated with the multiple sclerosis repertoire cluster.

The length of the CDR3 is 15 residues. V shed 5 bases and J 5 bases; nucleotides not matched to a gene: 8. The TCR comes from a man aged 40-49 years with multiple sclerosis. This chain joins TRBV12-3 or TRBV12-4 and TRBJ2-7, with TRBD2 identical over 11 bases. Sequenced sample: PBMCs. In DNA form, the CDR3 reads TGTGCCAGCAGTCCCTCTAGCGGGGGGAGGCACGAGCAGTACTTC. Translated: CASSPSSGGRHEQYF.